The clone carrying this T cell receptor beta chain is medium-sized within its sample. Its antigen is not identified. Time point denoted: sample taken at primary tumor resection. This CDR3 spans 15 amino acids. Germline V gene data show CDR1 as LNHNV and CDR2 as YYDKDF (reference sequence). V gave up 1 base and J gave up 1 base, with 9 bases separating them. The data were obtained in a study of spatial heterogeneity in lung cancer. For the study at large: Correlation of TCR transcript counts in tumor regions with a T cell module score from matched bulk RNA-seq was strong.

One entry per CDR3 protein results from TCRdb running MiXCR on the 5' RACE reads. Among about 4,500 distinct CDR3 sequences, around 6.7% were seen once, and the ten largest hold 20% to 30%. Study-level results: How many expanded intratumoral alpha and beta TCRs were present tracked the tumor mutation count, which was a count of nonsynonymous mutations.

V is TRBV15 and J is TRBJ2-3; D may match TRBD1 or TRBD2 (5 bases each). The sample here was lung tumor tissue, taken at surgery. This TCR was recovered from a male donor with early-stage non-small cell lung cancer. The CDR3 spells CATSRARDGTDTQYF. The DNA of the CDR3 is TGTGCCACCAGCAGAGCCCGGGACGGCACAGATACGCAGTATTTT.